This T cell receptor (beta chain) derives from a study of post-analysis software for immune sequencing data. Study-wide background: Disease trajectories encompassed relapsing-remitting, secondary progressive and progressive-relapsing multiple sclerosis.

Study findings and constraints: Compared against controls, patients with multiple sclerosis displayed significantly lower normalized Chao1 diversity. Samples sharing a preparation batch grouped tightly together when assessed by F measure.

Note on this clonotype: Its antigen remains unidentified.

Prepared TCR beta cDNA libraries contained unique molecular identifiers. Between roughly 0.95 and 10 million T cells gave rise to roughly 0.5 million cDNA molecules. TCRdb re-derived calls from the PCR reads in MiXCR, one entry per CDR3 protein. The profile covers about 560,000 distinct CDR3 sequences, with 44% appearing a single time and more than 1.5% taken by the ten largest. The TCR sequence derives from a girl aged 5 to 17 with multiple sclerosis. The sample taken for sequencing was blood.

The CDR3 nucleotides are TGCGCCAGCAGGGACTGGAAAGAGACCCAGTACTTC. This codes for CASRDWKETQYF. This chain connects TRBV5-1 to TRBJ2-5; possibly TRBD2 for D (5 bases). This CDR3 is built from 12 residues. Deletions cut 5 bases from V and 3 bases from J, with 8 bases between. Germline V gene sequence: CDR1 SGHRS, CDR2 YFSETQ.